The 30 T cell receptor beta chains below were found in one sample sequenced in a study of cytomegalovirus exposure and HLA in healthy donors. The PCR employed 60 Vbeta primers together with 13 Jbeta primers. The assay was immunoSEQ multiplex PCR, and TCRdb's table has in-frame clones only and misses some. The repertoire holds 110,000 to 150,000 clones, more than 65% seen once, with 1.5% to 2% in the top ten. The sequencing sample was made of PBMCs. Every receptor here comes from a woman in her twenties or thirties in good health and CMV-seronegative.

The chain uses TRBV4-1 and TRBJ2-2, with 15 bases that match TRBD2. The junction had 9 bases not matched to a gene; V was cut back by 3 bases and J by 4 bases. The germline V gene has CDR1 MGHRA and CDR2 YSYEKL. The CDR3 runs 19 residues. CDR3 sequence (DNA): TGCGCCAGCAGCCACCAGGGACTAGCGGGAGGATCGGGCACCGGGGAGCTGTTTTTT. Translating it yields CASSHQGLAGGSGTGELFF.

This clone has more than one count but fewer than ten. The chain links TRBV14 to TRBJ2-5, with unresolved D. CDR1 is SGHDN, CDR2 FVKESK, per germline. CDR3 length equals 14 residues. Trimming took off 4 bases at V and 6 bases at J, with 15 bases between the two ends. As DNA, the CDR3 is TGTGCCAGCAGCCCCCTTGAGGCCCAGAAGACCCAGTACTTC. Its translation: CASSPLEAQKTQYF.

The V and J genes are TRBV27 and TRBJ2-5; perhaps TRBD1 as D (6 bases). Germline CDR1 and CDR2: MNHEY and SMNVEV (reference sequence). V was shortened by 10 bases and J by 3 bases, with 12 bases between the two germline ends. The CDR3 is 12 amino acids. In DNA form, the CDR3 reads TGTGCCACCCCGGACAGAGAAGAGACCCAGTACTTC. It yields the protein CATPDREETQYF.

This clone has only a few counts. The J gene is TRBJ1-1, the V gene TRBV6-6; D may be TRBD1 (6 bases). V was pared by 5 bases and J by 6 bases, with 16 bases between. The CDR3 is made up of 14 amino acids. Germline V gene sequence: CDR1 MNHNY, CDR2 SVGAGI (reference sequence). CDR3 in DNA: TGTGCCAGCAGTCCCAGGACAGCTCTACCTGAAGCTTTCTTT. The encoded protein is CASSPRTALPEAFF.

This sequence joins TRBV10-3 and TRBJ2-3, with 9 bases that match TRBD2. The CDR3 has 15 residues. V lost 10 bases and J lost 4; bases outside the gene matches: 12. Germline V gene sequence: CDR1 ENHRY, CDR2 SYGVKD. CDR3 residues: CATLLRAGGSDTQYF. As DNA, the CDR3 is TGTGCCACCCTCCTCCGAGCGGGAGGATCAGATACGCAGTATTTT.

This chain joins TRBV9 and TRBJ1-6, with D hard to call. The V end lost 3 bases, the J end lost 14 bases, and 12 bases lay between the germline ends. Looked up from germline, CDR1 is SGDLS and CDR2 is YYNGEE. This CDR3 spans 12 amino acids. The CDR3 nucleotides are TGTGCCAGCAGCGCATATGACCGGGCCCTCCACTTT. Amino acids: CASSAYDRALHF.

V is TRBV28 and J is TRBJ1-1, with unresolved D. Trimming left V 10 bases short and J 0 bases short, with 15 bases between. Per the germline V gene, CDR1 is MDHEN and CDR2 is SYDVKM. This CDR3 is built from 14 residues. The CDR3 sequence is CATQPDLLNTEAFF. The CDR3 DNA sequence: TGTGCCACCCAACCGGACTTATTGAACACTGAAGCTTTCTTT.

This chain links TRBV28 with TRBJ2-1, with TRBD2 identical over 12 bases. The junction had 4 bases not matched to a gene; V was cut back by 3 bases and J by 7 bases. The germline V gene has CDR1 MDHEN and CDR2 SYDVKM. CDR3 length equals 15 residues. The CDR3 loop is CASSFDLAGGNEQFF. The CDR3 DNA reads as TGTGCCAGCAGTTTTGACCTAGCGGGGGGGAATGAGCAGTTCTTC.

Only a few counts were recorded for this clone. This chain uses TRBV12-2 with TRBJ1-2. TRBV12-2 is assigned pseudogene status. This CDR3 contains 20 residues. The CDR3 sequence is CASRPSDLRTPLHGVYGYTF. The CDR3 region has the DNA TGTGCAAGTCGCCCTAGCGACCTTAGGACGCCCCTACATGGGGTCTATGGCTACACCTTC.

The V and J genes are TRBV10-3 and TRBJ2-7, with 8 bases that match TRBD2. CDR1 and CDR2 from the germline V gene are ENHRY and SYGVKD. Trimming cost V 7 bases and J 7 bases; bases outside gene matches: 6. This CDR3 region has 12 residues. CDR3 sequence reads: CAINSGLGEQYF. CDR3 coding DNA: TGTGCCATCAACTCGGGACTAGGGGAGCAGTACTTC.

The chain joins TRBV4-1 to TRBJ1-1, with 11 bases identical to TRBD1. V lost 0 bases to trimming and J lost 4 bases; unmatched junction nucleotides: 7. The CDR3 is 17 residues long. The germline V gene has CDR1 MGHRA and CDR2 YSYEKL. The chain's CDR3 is CASSQDWGQGVFTEAFF. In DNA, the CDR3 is TGCGCCAGCAGCCAAGATTGGGGACAGGGGGTTTTCACTGAAGCTTTCTTT.

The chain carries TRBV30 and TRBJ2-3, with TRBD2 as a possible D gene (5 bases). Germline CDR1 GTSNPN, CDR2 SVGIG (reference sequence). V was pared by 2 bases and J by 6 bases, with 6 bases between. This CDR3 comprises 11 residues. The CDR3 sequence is CAWSRGDTQYF. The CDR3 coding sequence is TGTGCCTGGAGTAGAGGGGATACGCAGTATTTT.

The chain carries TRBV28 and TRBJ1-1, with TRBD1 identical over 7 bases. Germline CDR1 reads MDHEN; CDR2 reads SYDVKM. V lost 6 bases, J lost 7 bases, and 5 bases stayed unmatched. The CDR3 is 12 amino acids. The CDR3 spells CASRETGVEAFF. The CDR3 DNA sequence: TGTGCCAGCAGAGAAACAGGGGTTGAAGCTTTCTTT.

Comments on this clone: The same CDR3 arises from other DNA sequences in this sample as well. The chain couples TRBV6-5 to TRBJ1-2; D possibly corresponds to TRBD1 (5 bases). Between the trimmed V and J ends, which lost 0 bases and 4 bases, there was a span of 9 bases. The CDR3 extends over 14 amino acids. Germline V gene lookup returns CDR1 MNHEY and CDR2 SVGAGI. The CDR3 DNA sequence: TGTGCCAGCAGTTACTCGACAGATGGCTATGGCTACACCTTC. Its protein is CASSYSTDGYGYTF.

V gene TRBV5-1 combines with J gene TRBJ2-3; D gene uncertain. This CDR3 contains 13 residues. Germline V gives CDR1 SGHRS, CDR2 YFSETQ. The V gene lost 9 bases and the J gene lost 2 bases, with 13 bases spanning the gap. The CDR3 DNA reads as TGCGCCACCGCGAATGGGCCCACAGATACGCAGTATTTT. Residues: CATANGPTDTQYF.

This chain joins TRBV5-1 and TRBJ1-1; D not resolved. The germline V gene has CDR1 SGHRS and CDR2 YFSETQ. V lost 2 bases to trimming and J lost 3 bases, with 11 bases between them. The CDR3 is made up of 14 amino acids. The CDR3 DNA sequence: TGCGCCAGCAGCTTCTCCGGGAAGGACACTGAAGCTTTCTTT. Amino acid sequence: CASSFSGKDTEAFF.

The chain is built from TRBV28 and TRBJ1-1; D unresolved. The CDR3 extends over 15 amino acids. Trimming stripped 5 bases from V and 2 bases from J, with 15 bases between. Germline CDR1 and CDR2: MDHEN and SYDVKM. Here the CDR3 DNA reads TGTGCCAGCAGTAGCCGGTTTCGGGGAAACACTGAAGCTTTCTTT. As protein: CASSSRFRGNTEAFF.

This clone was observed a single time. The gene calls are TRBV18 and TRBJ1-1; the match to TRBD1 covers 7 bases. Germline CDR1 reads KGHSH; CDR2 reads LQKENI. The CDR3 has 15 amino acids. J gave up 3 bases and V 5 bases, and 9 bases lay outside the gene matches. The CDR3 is CASSTSTGWDTEAFF. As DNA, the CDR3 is TGTGCCAGCTCAACTTCGACAGGGTGGGACACTGAAGCTTTCTTT.

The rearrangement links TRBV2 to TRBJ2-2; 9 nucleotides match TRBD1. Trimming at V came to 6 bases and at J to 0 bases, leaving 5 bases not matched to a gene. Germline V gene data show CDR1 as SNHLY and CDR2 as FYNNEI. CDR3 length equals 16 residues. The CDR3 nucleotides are TGTGCCAGCAGAACAGGGGGCCTGACGAACACCGGGGAGCTGTTTTTT. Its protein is CASRTGGLTNTGELFF. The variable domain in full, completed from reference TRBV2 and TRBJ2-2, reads EPEVTQTPSHQVTQMGQEVILRCVPISNHLYFYWYRQILGQKVEFLVSFYNNEISEKSEIFDDQFSVERPDGSNFTLKIRSTKLEDSAMYFCASRTGGLTNTGELFFGEGSRLTVL.

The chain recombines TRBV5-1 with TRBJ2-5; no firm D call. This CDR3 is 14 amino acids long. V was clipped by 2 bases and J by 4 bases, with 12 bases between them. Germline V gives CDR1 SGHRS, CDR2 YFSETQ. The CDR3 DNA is TGCGCCAGCAGCTTTATTGGTAGCCCAGAGACCCAGTACTTC. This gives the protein CASSFIGSPETQYF.

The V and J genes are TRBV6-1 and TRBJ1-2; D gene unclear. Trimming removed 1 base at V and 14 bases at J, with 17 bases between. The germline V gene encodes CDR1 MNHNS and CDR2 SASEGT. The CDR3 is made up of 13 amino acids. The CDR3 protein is CASSEEFRRVRTF. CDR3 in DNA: TGTGCCAGCAGTGAAGAATTCCGGAGGGTGAGGACCTTC.

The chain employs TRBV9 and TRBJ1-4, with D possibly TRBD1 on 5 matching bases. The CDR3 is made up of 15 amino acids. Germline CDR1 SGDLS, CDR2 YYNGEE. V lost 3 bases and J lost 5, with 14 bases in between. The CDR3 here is CASSGGTGGNEKLFF. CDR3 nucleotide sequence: TGTGCCAGCAGCGGGGGGACCGGAGGGAATGAAAAACTGTTTTTT.

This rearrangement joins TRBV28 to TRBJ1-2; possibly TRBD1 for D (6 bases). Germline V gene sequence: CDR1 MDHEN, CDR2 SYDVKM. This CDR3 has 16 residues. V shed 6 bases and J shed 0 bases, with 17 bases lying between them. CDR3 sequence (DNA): TGTGCCAGCAGAACCGACCGAGGGGGAACTAACTATGGCTACACCTTC. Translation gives CASRTDRGGTNYGYTF.

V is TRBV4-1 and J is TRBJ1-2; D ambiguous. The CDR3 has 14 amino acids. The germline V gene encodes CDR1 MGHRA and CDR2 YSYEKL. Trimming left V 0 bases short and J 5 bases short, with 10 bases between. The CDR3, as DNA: TGCGCCAGCAGCCAAGACGCACCGACTTATGGCTACACCTTC. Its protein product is CASSQDAPTYGYTF.

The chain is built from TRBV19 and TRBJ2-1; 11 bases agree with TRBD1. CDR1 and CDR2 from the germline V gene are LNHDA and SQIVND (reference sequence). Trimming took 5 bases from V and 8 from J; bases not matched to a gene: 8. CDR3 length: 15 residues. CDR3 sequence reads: CASSSRTGGLDEQFF. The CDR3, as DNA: TGTGCCAGTAGTTCTCGGACAGGGGGCCTCGATGAGCAGTTCTTC.

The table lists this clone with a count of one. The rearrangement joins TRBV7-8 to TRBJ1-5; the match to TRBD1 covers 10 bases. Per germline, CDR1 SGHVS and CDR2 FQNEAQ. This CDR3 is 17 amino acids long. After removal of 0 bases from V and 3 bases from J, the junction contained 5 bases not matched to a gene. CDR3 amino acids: CASSLALTGGPNQPQHF. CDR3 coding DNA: TGTGCCAGCAGCTTAGCTCTGACAGGGGGCCCCAATCAGCCCCAGCATTTT.

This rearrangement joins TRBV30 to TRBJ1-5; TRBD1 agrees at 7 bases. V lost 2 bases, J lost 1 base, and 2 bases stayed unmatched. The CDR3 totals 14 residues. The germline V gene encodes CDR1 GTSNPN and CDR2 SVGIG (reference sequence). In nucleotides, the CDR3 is TGTGCCTGGAGTAGACAGGGAAGCAATCAGCCCCAGCATTTT. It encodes CAWSRQGSNQPQHF.

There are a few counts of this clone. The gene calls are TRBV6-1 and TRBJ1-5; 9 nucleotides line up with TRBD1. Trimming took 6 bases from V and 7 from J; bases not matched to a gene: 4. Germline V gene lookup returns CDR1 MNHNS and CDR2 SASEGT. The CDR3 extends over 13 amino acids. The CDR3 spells CASRWTGEQPQHF. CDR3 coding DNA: TGTGCCAGCAGATGGACAGGGGAGCAGCCCCAGCATTTT.

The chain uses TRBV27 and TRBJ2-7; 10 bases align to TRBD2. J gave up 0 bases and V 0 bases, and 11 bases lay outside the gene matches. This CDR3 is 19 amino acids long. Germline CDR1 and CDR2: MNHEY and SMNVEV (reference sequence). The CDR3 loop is CASSLSYRGLAGVSYEQYF. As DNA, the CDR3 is TGTGCCAGCAGTTTATCGTACCGGGGGCTAGCGGGAGTCTCCTACGAGCAGTACTTC.

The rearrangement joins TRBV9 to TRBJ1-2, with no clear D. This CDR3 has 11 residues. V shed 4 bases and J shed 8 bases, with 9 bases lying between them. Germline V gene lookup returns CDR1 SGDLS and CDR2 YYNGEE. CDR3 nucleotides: TGTGCCAGCAGCTCGGGGTCGGGCTACACCTTC. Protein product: CASSSGSGYTF.